Presented here are 27 T cell receptor beta chains from one specimen sequenced in a study of T cells in Graves' hyperthyroidism and ophthalmopathy. TCR beta CDR3 regions were amplified from RNA transcripts. First-round RT-PCR targeting the TCR CDR3 was performed with the HTBI primer set. TCRdb independently ran MiXCR on the multiplex PCR reads; one entry per CDR3 protein. Among 460,000 or so distinct CDR3 sequences listed, over 13% were seen once. The sample taken for sequencing was blood. The source is a woman aged 18-29 years with Graves' hyperthyroidism.

Turning to this clonotype: The germline gene is not matched at one end of the junction; a read error may be the cause. V is TRBV11-2 and J is TRBJ2-5; 7 bases are shared with TRBD1. The CDR3 length is 17 residues. From germline, CDR1 is SGHAT and CDR2 FQNNGV. CDR3 in amino acids: CASSPHTGASPQETQYF. The DNA of the CDR3 is TGCGCCAGCAGTCCGCATACAGGGGCCAGCCCCCAAGAGACCCAGTACTTC.

This clonotype was seen at least ten times. The chain links TRBV18 to TRBJ2-1, with 10 bases fitting TRBD1. The CDR3 runs 16 residues. Looked up from germline, CDR1 is KGHSH and CDR2 is LQKENI. V lost 1 base, J lost 7 bases, and 7 bases stayed unmatched. DNA of the CDR3: TGTGCCAGCTCACCACTAGACAGGGGGCTTTCAAATGAGCAGTTCTTC. Its translation is CASSPLDRGLSNEQFF.

As regards this clonotype: With a much larger clone just one base away, this may be a read error. V is TRBV29-1 and J is TRBJ2-1; 13 bases are shared with TRBD2. CDR1 and CDR2 from the germline V gene are SQVTM and ANQGSEA. V shed 8 bases, J shed 7 bases, and the junction held 2 bases outside the gene matches. The CDR3 sequence is 12 residues long. The CDR3: CSLGLAGNEQFF. For the CDR3, the DNA is TGCAGCTTGGGACTAGCGGGAAATGAGCAGTTCTTC.

This clonotype was observed at least ten times. CDR3 nucleotide sequence: TGTGCCAGCTCCCAGCGGGATCAGCCCCAGCATTTT. This encodes CASSQRDQPQHF. The chain uses TRBV6-2 or TRBV6-3 and TRBJ1-5; D is ambiguous. Germline CDR1 is MNHEY and CDR2 is SVGEGT. The CDR3 extends over 12 amino acids. Trimming took 8 bases from V and 5 from J, leaving 10 bases between them.

This clonotype was detected ten times or more. The chain uses TRBV6-5 and TRBJ1-6, with D possibly being TRBD1 (5 bases). Per germline, CDR1 MNHEY and CDR2 SVGAGI. Trimming shortened V by 2 bases and J by 5 bases, and 10 bases separated the two germline ends. The CDR3 has 15 residues. The CDR3 loop is CASSYVRGDNSPLHF. CDR3 in DNA: TGTGCCAGCAGTTACGTGAGGGGCGATAATTCACCCCTCCACTTT.

The rearrangement links TRBV12-3 or TRBV12-4 to TRBJ2-4, with 7 bases identical to TRBD1. V lost 5 bases, J lost 1 base, and 8 bases stayed unmatched. The CDR3 has 16 amino acids. Here the CDR3 reads CASSDGGRGAKNIQYF. CDR3 in DNA: TGTGCCAGCAGTGACGGTGGCAGGGGGGCCAAAAACATTCAGTACTTC.

This clonotype has more than one count but fewer than ten. This chain links TRBV6-1 with TRBJ2-3; D remains unclear. The CDR3 is 12 residues long. Per germline, CDR1 MNHNS and CDR2 SASEGT. Between the trimmed V and J ends, which lost 3 bases and 7 bases, there was a span of 8 bases. CDR3 bases: TGTGCCAGCAGTGACTTAACGAATACGCAGTATTTT. The encoded protein is CASSDLTNTQYF.

This clonotype was counted many times. The V gene is TRBV28, the J gene TRBJ1-5, with unresolved D. The CDR3 has 15 amino acids. V gave up 6 bases and J gave up 0 bases, with 12 bases separating them. In germline, CDR1 is MDHEN, CDR2 SYDVKM. The CDR3 loop is CASRPVYDSNQPQHF. The CDR3 DNA follows: TGTGCCAGCAGGCCCGTATACGATAGCAATCAGCCCCAGCATTTT. The full variable domain, in which reference TRBV28 and TRBJ1-5 provide the parts outside the CDR3, is DVKVTQSSRYLVKRTGEKVFLECVQDMDHENMFWYRQDPGLGLRLIYFSYDVKMKEKGDIPEGYSVSREKKERFSLILESASTNQTSMYLCASRPVYDSNQPQHFGDGTRLSIL.

A few counts support this clonotype. This sequence may be a read error, since a much larger clone differs from it by one base. This chain joins TRBV5-1 and TRBJ2-3, with D tentatively TRBD1 (6 bases). With 5 bases removed from V and 4 bases from J, the gap between germline ends came to 14 bases. CDR1 is SGHRS, CDR2 YFSETQ, per germline. The CDR3 is made up of 14 amino acids. CDR3 residues: CASRGRGRSDTQYF. CDR3 DNA: TGCGCCAGCAGAGGCAGGGGACGTTCAGATACGCAGTATTTT.

In this sample, this clonotype turned up many times. The DNA for the CDR3 is TGTGCCAGCAGGTCGGGAGCCTCCTGGGAAGCGGATACGCAGTATTTT. Its protein is CASRSGASWEADTQYF. The chain couples TRBV12-3 or TRBV12-4 to TRBJ2-3, with a tentative D call TRBD2 (6 bases). This CDR3 has 16 amino acids. The V end lost 6 bases, the J end lost 6 bases, and 22 bases lay between the germline ends.

This clonotype was counted at least ten times. Here the CDR3 reads CASSEYEGLYEQYF. The CDR3 nucleotides read TGTGCCAGCAGTGAATATGAGGGGCTCTACGAGCAGTACTTC. The J gene is TRBJ2-7, the V gene TRBV25-1; either TRBD1 or TRBD2 may supply D (5 bases each). From germline, CDR1 is MGHDK and CDR2 SYGVNS. Trimming shortened V by 0 bases and J by 3 bases, and 9 bases separated the two germline ends. This CDR3 contains 14 residues.

This clonotype was detected many times. The V gene is TRBV6-2 or TRBV6-3, the J gene TRBJ1-1; 7 nucleotides line up with TRBD1. CDR3 length: 15 amino acids. With V trimmed by 5 bases and J by 1 base, 7 bases remained unmatched. Germline CDR1 is MNHEY and CDR2 is SVGEGT. Here the CDR3 reads CASSRDQGENTEAFF. The DNA of the CDR3 is TGTGCCAGCAGTCGCGACCAGGGGGAGAACACTGAAGCTTTCTTT.

This clonotype appeared many times. The chain recombines TRBV3-1 with TRBJ1-4; a weak D match, TRBD1 (6 bases). CDR1 LGHDT and CDR2 YNNKEL come from the germline V gene (reference sequence). Deletions cut 0 bases from V and 9 bases from J, with 14 bases between. The CDR3 runs to 15 residues. The CDR3 sequence: CASSQDAGDKKKLFF. The CDR3 DNA follows: TGTGCCAGCAGCCAAGATGCGGGGGACAAGAAAAAACTGTTTTTT. The complete variable domain, with remaining parts taken from reference TRBV3-1 and TRBJ1-4, reads DTAVSQTPKYLVTQMGNDKSIKCEQNLGHDTMYWYKQDSKKFLKIMFSYNNKELIINETVPNRFSPKSPDKAHLNLHINSLELGDSAVYFCASSQDAGDKKKLFFGSGTQLSVL.

This clonotype was counted many times. The J gene is TRBJ2-3, the V gene TRBV7-9; D is uncertain. V shed 0 bases and J shed 5 bases, with 12 bases lying between them. CDR3 length equals 15 residues. The germline V gene encodes CDR1 SEHNR and CDR2 FQNEAQ (reference sequence). CDR3 DNA sequence: TGTGCCAGCAGCTTAGCCCCCGCAGCACGAGATACGCAGTATTTT. It codes for CASSLAPAARDTQYF.

This clonotype was recorded at least ten times. The genes are TRBV12-3 or TRBV12-4 and TRBJ2-5, with TRBD2 identical over 10 bases. The CDR3 is 15 amino acids. V gave up 8 bases and J gave up 6 bases; unmatched junction bases: 12. This CDR3 is CASGKREGQPKTQYF. The CDR3 coding sequence is TGTGCCAGCGGAAAGCGGGAGGGCCAGCCGAAGACCCAGTACTTC.

This clonotype was counted many times. In nucleotides, the CDR3 is TGTGCCAGCAGGTCTCGGAGCGGGAGGGCCGACTACAATGAGCAGTTCTTC. Its translation: CASRSRSGRADYNEQFF. The chain is built from TRBV12-3 or TRBV12-4 and TRBJ2-1; 10 bases agree with TRBD2. This CDR3 comprises 17 residues. V lost 6 bases to trimming and J lost 3 bases; unmatched junction nucleotides: 11.

This clonotype was recorded only once. A much larger clone sits a single nucleotide away, making a read error possible. Since the CDR3 does not end with the conserved phenylalanine or tryptophan, this likely comes from a read error. The chain is built from TRBV10-2 and TRBJ2-2, with 9 bases matching TRBD2. CDR1 is WSHSY, CDR2 SAAADI, per germline. V shed 0 bases, J shed 6 bases, and the junction held 11 bases outside the gene matches. CDR3 length: 18 residues. The CDR3 DNA sequence: TGCGCCAGCAGTGAGTCGCCCTATAGCGGGAGAACCCCCGGGGAGCTGTTTTCT. Translating gives CASSESPYSGRTPGELFS.

This clonotype has a handful of counts. This chain joins TRBV25-1 and TRBJ2-1; D call uncertain. This CDR3 is 15 amino acids long. Germline CDR1 is MGHDK and CDR2 is SYGVNS. Trimming took off 7 bases at V and 4 bases at J, with 17 bases between the two ends. The CDR3 reads CASIHSGRPYNEQFF. CDR3 coding DNA: TGTGCCAGCATACACTCAGGCAGGCCATACAATGAGCAGTTCTTC.

Ten or more counts support this clonotype. The rearrangement joins TRBV12-3 or TRBV12-4 to TRBJ1-1, with D possibly TRBD1 on 5 matching bases. The CDR3 length is 12 residues. Trimming took off 6 bases at V and 11 bases at J, with 16 bases between the two ends. CDR3 amino acids: CASSHGAGMAFF. CDR3 sequence (DNA): TGTGCCAGCAGCCATGGGGCGGGCATGGCTTTCTTT.

This clonotype was seen repeatedly, ten times or more. The chain is built from TRBV12-3 or TRBV12-4 and TRBJ2-2; 14 bases fit TRBD2. This CDR3 is built from 15 residues. V dropped 10 bases and J dropped 6; count of bases not matched to a gene: 7. The CDR3 region is CATPRTSGRPGELFF. CDR3 coding DNA: TGTGCCACCCCGAGGACTAGCGGGAGGCCCGGGGAGCTGTTTTTT.

This sequence joins TRBV29-1 and TRBJ1-2; D ambiguous. This CDR3 has 14 amino acids. The V and J ends lost 5 bases and 0 bases respectively, with 13 bases between them. Germline CDR1 reads SQVTM; CDR2 reads ANQGSEA. The CDR3: CSVSLRLANYGYTF. CDR3 nucleotides: TGCAGCGTTAGTTTGAGGTTAGCTAACTATGGCTACACCTTC.

The genes are TRBV3-1 and TRBJ1-4, with 7 bases that match TRBD1. CDR1 is LGHDT, CDR2 YNNKEL, per germline (reference sequence). V lost 7 bases to trimming and J lost 3 bases; unmatched junction nucleotides: 2. The CDR3 has 13 amino acids. The CDR3, as DNA: TGTGCCAGCAAAGGGACAGCTAATGAAAAACTGTTTTTT. It yields the protein CASKGTANEKLFF.

This clonotype showed up many times. The V gene is TRBV7-8, the J gene TRBJ1-2, with 7 bases that match TRBD1. Germline CDR1 reads SGHVS; CDR2 reads FQNEAQ. V gave up 4 bases and J gave up 4 bases; unmatched junction bases: 9. The CDR3 is made up of 15 amino acids. The CDR3 bases are TGTGCCAGCAGCTCCTACGGACAGGTGGCCTATGGCTACACCTTC. It encodes CASSSYGQVAYGYTF.

This clonotype showed up many times. The rearrangement joins TRBV6-1 to TRBJ1-5; no definite D call. The CDR3 extends over 12 amino acids. V gave up 5 bases and J gave up 4 bases, with 6 bases separating them. Per the germline V gene, CDR1 is MNHNS and CDR2 is SASEGT. In nucleotides, the CDR3 is TGTGCCAGCAGTCACGAGAATCAGCCCCAGCATTTT. The encoded protein is CASSHENQPQHF.

The chain combines TRBV13 with TRBJ2-2, with no clear D. Trimming took 10 bases from V and 0 from J, leaving 6 bases between them. The V gene's germline CDR1 is PRHDT and CDR2 FYEKMQ (reference sequence). The length of the CDR3 is 12 residues. The CDR3 protein is CATRANTGELFF. The CDR3 DNA reads as TGTGCCACCCGAGCGAACACCGGGGAGCTGTTTTTT.

This clonotype was recorded many times. The rearrangement uses TRBV24-1 and TRBJ2-1; the match to TRBD1 covers 10 bases. Germline trimming cut 3 bases from V and 6 bases from J; bases unmatched to any gene: 7. This CDR3 has 16 residues. Germline assignment: CDR1 KGHDR and CDR2 SFDVKD. The CDR3 sequence is CATSDRRDRGSNEQFF. For the CDR3, the DNA is TGTGCCACCAGTGATAGACGGGACAGGGGAAGCAATGAGCAGTTCTTC.

This rearrangement joins TRBV5-4 to TRBJ2-1; D is perhaps TRBD2 (6 bases). V was pared by 2 bases and J by 12 bases, with 21 bases between. The CDR3 runs 15 residues. Per germline, CDR1 SGHNT and CDR2 YYREEE (reference sequence). CDR3 protein: CASSFETRTLGGQFF. CDR3 nucleotide sequence: TGTGCCAGCAGCTTTGAGACTAGGACTCTAGGTGGGCAGTTCTTC.